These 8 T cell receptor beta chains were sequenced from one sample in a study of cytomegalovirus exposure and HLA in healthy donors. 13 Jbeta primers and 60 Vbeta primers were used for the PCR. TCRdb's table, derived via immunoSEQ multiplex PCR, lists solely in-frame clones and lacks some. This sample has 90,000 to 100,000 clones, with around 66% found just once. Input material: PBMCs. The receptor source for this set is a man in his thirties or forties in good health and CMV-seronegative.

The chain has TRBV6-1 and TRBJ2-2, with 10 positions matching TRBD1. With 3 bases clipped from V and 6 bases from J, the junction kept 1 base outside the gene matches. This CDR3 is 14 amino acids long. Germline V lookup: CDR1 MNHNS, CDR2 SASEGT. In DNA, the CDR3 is TGTGCCAGCAGTGACGGACAGGGGGCCGGGGAGCTGTTTTTT. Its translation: CASSDGQGAGELFF.

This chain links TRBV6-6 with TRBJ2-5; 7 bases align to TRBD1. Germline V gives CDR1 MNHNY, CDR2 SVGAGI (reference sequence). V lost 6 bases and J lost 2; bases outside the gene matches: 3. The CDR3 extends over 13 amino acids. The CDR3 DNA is TGTGCCAGCAGAAGACAGGGACAAGAGACCCAGTACTTC. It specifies CASRRQGQETQYF.

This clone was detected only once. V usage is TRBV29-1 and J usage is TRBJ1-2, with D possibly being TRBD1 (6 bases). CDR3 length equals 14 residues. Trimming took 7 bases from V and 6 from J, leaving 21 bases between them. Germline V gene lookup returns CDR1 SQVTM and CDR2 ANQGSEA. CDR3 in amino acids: CSAQTGGAQNGYTF. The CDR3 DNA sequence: TGCAGCGCCCAGACGGGGGGGGCGCAAAATGGCTACACCTTC.

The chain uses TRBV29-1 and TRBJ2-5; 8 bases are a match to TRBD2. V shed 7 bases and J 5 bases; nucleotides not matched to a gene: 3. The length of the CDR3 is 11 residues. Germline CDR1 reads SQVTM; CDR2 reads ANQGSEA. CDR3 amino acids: CSGTSWETQYF. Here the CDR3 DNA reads TGCAGCGGGACTAGCTGGGAGACCCAGTACTTC.

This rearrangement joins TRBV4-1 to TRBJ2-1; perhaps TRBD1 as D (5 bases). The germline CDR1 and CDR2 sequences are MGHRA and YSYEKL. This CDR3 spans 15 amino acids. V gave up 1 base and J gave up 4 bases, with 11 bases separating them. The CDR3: CASSQAGATYNEQFF. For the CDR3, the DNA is TGCGCCAGCAGCCAAGCTGGGGCGACTTACAATGAGCAGTTCTTC.

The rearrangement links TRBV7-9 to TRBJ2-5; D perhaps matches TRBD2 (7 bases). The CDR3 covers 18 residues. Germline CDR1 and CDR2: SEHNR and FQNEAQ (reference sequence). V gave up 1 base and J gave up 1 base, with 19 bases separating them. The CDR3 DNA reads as TGTGCCAGCAGCTTAGTGGGGGGGCACAGGTGGCCCCAAGAGACCCAGTACTTC. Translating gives CASSLVGGHRWPQETQYF.

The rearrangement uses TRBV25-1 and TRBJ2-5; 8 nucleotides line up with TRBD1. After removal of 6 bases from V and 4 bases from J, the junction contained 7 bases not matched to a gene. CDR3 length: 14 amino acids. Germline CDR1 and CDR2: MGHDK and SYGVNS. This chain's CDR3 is CASSPDRARETQYF. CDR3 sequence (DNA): TGTGCCAGCAGCCCGGACAGGGCGCGAGAGACCCAGTACTTC.

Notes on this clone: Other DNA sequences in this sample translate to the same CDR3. The CDR3 loop is CASSPGLGETQYF. CDR3 bases: TGTGCCAGCTCACCTGGACTGGGGGAGACCCAGTACTTC. The V call is TRBV18, the J call TRBJ2-5, with a weak D call TRBD2 (5 bases). Germline CDR1 and CDR2: KGHSH and LQKENI. The CDR3 sequence is 13 residues long. The ends were cut back, 3 bases at V and 5 bases at J, with 10 bases in the middle.